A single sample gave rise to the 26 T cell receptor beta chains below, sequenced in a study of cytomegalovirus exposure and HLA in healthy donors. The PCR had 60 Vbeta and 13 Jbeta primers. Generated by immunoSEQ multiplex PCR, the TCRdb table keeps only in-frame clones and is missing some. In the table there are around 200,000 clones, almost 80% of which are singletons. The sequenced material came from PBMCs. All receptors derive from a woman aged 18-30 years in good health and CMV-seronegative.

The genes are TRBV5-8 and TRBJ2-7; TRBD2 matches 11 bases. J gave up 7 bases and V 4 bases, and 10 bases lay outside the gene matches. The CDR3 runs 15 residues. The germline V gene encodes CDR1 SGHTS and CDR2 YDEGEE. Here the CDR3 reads CASSRSSGGKGEQYF. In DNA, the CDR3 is TGTGCCAGCAGCAGATCTAGCGGGGGGAAAGGAGAGCAGTACTTC.

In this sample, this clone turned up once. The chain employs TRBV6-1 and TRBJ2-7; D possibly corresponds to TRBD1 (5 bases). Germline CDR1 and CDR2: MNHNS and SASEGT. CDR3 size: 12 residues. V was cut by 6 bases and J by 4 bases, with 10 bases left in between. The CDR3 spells CASSPQGYEQYF. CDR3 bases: TGTGCCAGCAGCCCTCAGGGTTACGAGCAGTACTTC.

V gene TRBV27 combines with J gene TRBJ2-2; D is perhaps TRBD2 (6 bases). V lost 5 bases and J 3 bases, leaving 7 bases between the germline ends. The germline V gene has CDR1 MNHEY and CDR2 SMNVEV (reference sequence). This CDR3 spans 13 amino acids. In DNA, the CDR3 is TGTGCCAGCAGTGCGGGGTACACCGGGGAGCTGTTTTTT. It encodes CASSAGYTGELFF.

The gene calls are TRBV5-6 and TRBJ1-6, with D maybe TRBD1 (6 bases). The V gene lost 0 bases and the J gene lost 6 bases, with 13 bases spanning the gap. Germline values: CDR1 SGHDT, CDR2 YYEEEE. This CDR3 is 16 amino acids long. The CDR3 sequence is CASSLGGGAGNSPLHF. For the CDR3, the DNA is TGTGCCAGCAGCTTGGGTGGGGGCGCGGGTAATTCACCCCTCCACTTT.

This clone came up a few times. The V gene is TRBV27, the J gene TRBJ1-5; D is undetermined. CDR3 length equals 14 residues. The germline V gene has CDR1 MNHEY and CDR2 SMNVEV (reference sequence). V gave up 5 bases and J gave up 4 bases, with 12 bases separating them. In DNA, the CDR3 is TGTGCCAGCAGTCACGGGAGCCTTAATCAGCCCCAGCATTTT. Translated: CASSHGSLNQPQHF.

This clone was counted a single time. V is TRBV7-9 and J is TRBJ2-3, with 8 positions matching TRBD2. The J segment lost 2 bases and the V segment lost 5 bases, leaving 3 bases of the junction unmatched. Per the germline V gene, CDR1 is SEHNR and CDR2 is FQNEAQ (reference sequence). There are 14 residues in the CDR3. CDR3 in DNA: TGTGCCAGCAGCAAACTAGCGGACACAGATACGCAGTATTTT. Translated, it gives CASSKLADTDTQYF.

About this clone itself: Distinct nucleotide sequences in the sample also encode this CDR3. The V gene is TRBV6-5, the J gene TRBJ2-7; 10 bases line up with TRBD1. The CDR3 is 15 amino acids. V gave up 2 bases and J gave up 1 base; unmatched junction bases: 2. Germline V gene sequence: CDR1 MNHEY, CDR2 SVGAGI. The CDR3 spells CASSYRDRGSYEQYF. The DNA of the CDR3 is TGTGCCAGCAGTTACCGGGACAGGGGTTCCTACGAGCAGTACTTC.

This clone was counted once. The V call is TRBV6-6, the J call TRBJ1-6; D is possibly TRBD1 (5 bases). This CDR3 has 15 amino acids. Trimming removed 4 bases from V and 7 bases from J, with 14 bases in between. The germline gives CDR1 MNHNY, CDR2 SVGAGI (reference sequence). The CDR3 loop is CASSLDTSNNSPLHF. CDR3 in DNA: TGTGCCAGCAGTTTGGACACTTCGAACAATTCACCCCTCCACTTT.

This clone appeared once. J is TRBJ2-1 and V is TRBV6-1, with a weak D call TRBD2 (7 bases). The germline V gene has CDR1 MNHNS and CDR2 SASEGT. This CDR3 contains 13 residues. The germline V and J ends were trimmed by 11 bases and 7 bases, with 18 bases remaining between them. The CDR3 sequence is CAGTEGGLNEQFF. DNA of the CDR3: TGTGCCGGTACCGAGGGGGGGCTGAATGAGCAGTTCTTC.

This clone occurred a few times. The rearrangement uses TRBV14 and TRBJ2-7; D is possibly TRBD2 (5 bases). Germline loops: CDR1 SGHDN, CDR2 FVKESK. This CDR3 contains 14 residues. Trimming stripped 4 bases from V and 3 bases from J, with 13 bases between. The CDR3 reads CASSPWASSYEQYF. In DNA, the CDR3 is TGTGCCAGCAGCCCGTGGGCTAGCAGCTACGAGCAGTACTTC. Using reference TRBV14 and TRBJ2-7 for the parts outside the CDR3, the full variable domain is EAGVTQFPSHSVIEKGQTVTLRCDPISGHDNLYWYRRVMGKEIKFLLHFVKESKQDESGMPNNRFLAERTGGTYSTLKVQPAELEDSGVYFCASSPWASSYEQYFGPGTRLTVT.

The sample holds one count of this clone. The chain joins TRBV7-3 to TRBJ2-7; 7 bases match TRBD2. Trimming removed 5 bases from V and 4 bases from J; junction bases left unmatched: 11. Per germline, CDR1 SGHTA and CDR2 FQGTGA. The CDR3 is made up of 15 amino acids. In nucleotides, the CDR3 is TGTGCCAGCAGCCCTATAGCGGGTCAGTGGTACGAGCAGTACTTC. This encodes CASSPIAGQWYEQYF.

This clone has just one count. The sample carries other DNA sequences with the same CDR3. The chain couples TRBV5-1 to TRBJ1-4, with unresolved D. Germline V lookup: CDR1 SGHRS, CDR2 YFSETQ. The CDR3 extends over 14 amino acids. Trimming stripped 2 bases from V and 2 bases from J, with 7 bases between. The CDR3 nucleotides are TGCGCCAGCAGCTTAACCGCGACTAATGAAAAACTGTTTTTT. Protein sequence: CASSLTATNEKLFF.

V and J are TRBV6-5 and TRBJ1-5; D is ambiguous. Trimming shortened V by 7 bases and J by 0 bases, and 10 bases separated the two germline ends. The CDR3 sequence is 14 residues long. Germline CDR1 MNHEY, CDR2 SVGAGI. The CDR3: CASNLLYSNQPQHF. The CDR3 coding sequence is TGTGCCAGCAATCTTCTCTATAGCAATCAGCCCCAGCATTTT.

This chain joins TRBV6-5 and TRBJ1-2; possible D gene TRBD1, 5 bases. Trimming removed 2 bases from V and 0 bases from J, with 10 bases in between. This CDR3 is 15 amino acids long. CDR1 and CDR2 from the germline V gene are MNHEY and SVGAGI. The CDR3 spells CASSYTGGANYGYTF. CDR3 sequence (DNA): TGTGCCAGCAGTTACACCGGGGGGGCTAACTATGGCTACACCTTC.

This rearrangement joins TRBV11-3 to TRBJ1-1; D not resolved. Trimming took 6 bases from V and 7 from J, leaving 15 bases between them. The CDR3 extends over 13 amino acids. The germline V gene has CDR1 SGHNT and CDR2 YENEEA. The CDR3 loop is CASSGGESGEAFF. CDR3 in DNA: TGTGCCAGCAGTGGAGGAGAGTCGGGTGAAGCTTTCTTT.

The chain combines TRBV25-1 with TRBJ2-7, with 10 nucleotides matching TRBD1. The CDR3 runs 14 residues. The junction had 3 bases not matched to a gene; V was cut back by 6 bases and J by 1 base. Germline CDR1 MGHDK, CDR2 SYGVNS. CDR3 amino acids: CASRGTGVSYEQYF. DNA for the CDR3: TGTGCCAGCAGGGGGACAGGGGTTTCCTACGAGCAGTACTTC.

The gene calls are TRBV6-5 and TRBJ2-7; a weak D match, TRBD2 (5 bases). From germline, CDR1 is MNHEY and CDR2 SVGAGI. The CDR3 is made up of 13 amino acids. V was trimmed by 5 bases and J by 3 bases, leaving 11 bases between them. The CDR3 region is CASSLGLFYEQYF. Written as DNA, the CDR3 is TGTGCCAGCAGTCTAGGACTTTTCTACGAGCAGTACTTC.

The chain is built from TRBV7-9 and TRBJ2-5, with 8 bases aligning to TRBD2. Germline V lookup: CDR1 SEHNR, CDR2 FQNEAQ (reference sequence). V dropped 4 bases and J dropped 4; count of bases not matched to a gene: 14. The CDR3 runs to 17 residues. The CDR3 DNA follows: TGTGCCAGCAGCTCCTTCTGGGAGAGCGGGAGTTTAGAGACCCAGTACTTC. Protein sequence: CASSSFWESGSLETQYF.

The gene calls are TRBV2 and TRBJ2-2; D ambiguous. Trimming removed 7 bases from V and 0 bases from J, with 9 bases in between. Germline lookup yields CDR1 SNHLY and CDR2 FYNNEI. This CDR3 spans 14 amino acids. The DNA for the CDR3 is TGTGCCAGCAAACAAACCTCGAACACCGGGGAGCTGTTTTTT. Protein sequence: CASKQTSNTGELFF. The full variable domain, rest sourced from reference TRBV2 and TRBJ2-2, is EPEVTQTPSHQVTQMGQEVILRCVPISNHLYFYWYRQILGQKVEFLVSFYNNEISEKSEIFDDQFSVERPDGSNFTLKIRSTKLEDSAMYFCASKQTSNTGELFFGEGSRLTVL.

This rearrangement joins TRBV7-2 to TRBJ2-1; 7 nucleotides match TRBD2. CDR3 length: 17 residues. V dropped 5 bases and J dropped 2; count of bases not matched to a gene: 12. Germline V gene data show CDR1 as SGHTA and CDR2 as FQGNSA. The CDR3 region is CASSPPRGGSAYNEQFF. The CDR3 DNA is TGTGCCAGCAGCCCCCCGAGGGGCGGGAGCGCCTACAATGAGCAGTTCTTC.

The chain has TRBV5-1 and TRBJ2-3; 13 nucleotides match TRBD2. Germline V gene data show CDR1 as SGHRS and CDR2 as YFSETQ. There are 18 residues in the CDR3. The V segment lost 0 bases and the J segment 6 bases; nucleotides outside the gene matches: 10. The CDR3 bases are TGCGCCAGCAGCTTGGAGGGTCCGGGACTAGCGGGGCCGGATACGCAGTATTTT. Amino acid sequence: CASSLEGPGLAGPDTQYF.

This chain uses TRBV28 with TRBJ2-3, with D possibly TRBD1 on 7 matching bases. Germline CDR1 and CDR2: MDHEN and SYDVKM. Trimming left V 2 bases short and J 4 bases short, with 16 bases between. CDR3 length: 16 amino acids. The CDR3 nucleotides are TGTGCCAGCAGTTTAATTCAGGGGGGCGAGGCAGATACGCAGTATTTT. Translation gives CASSLIQGGEADTQYF.

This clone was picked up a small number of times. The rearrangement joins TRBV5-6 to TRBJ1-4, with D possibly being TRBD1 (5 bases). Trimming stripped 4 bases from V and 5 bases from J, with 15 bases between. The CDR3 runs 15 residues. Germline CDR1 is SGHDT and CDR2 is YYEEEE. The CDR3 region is CASSRSGFVNEKLFF. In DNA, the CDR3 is TGTGCCAGCAGCCGATCAGGGTTCGTAAATGAAAAACTGTTTTTT. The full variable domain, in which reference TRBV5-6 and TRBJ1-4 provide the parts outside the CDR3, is DAGVTQSPTHLIKTRGQQVTLRCSPKSGHDTVSWYQQALGQGPQFIFQYYEEEERQRGNFPDRFSGHQFPNYSSELNVNALLLGDSALYLCASSRSGFVNEKLFFGSGTQLSVL.

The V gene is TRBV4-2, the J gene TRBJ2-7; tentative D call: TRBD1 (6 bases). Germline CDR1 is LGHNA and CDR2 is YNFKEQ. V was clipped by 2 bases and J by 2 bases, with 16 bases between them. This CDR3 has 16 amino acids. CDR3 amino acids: CASSQRTGQGTYEQYF. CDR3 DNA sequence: TGTGCCAGCAGCCAACGTACAGGGCAGGGTACCTACGAGCAGTACTTC.

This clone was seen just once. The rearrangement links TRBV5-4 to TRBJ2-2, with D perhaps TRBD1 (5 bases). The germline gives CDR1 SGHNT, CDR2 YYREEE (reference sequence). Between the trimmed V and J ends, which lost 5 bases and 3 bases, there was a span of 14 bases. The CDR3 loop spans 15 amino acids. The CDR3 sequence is CASSKDTWDTGELFF. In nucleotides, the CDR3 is TGTGCCAGCAGTAAGGACACCTGGGACACCGGGGAGCTGTTTTTT.

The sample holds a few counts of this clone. CDR3: CASSLEETQYF. CDR3 DNA sequence: TGTGCCAGCAGCCTAGAAGAGACCCAGTACTTC. The gene calls are TRBV25-1 and TRBJ2-5; D unresolved. CDR3 length: 11 residues. V was shortened by 6 bases and J by 3 bases, with 5 bases between the two germline ends. Germline CDR1 MGHDK, CDR2 SYGVNS. The full variable domain, its missing parts supplied by reference TRBV25-1 and TRBJ2-5, is EADIYQTPRYLVIGTGKKITLECSQTMGHDKMYWYQQDPGMELHLIHYSYGVNSTEKGDLSSESTVSRIRTEHFPLTLESARPSHTSQYLCASSLEETQYFGPGTRLLVL.